This entry lists 21 T cell receptor beta chains sequenced from one sample in a study of cytomegalovirus exposure and HLA in healthy donors. With 60 Vbeta and 13 Jbeta primers, the PCR was carried out. Libraries were prepared by immunoSEQ multiplex PCR; TCRdb keeps only in-frame clonotypes and omits some of them. The table includes fewer than 150,000 clones, 65% to 85% detected once. The material sequenced was PBMCs. Receptors were obtained from a woman aged 25 to 39 in good health and CMV-seropositive.

The CDR3 DNA reads as TGTGCCAGCAGCTTAGACCAGAATGGCTACACCTTC. Translated: CASSLDQNGYTF. The chain has TRBV7-8 and TRBJ1-2; D unclear. Per the germline V gene, CDR1 is SGHVS and CDR2 is FQNEAQ. Trimming removed 1 base from V and 6 bases from J, with 6 bases in between. CDR3 length equals 12 residues.

The chain is built from TRBV5-4 and TRBJ2-7, with 7 bases identical to TRBD1. Germline V lookup: CDR1 SGHNT, CDR2 YYREEE (reference sequence). The CDR3 covers 16 residues. Trimming at V came to 4 bases and at J to 1 base, leaving 11 bases not matched to a gene. The CDR3 DNA follows: TGTGCCAGCAGCCCAAGGACAGGTAGGAGTTCCTACGAGCAGTACTTC. Protein product: CASSPRTGRSSYEQYF.

The rearrangement links TRBV6-5 to TRBJ2-4; 11 bases agree with TRBD2. In germline, CDR1 is MNHEY, CDR2 SVGAGI. V dropped 6 bases and J dropped 8; count of bases not matched to a gene: 6. The CDR3 has 14 amino acids. In DNA form, the CDR3 reads TGTGCCAGCAGATTGACTAGCGGGATCGACATTCAGTACTTC. As protein: CASRLTSGIDIQYF.

The chain joins TRBV19 to TRBJ2-7; D unclear. V dropped 5 bases and J dropped 7 bases, with 15 bases sitting between them. Germline values: CDR1 LNHDA, CDR2 SQIVND (reference sequence). The CDR3 consists of 13 residues. The CDR3 DNA is TGTGCCAGTAGTCCCCCTAGTCCCGGGGAGCAGTACTTC. This translates into CASSPPSPGEQYF.

This clone has only a few counts. The V and J genes are TRBV5-8 and TRBJ2-5; 7 bases map to TRBD1. V was clipped by 0 bases and J by 2 bases; unmatched bases: 7. Germline values: CDR1 SGHTS, CDR2 YDEGEE. This CDR3 has 16 amino acids. This CDR3 reads CASSLGLGQLQETQYF. CDR3 DNA sequence: TGTGCCAGCAGCTTGGGGTTGGGACAGCTACAAGAGACCCAGTACTTC.

The V and J genes are TRBV27 and TRBJ2-7, with TRBD2 matching over 15 bases. This CDR3 has 17 amino acids. Per germline, CDR1 MNHEY and CDR2 SMNVEV (reference sequence). Trimming removed 5 bases from V and 3 bases from J; junction bases left unmatched: 8. The CDR3 bases are TGTGCCAGCAGTCCAGGGACTAGCGGGGGGCGATTCTACGAGCAGTACTTC. Protein sequence: CASSPGTSGGRFYEQYF.

The chain uses TRBV28 and TRBJ2-7, with D tentatively TRBD1 (6 bases). Germline CDR1 and CDR2: MDHEN and SYDVKM. The germline V and J ends were trimmed by 2 bases and 4 bases, with 15 bases remaining between them. CDR3 length: 15 residues. The CDR3 DNA sequence: TGTGCCAGCAGTTTACCAGGGGATCAAGCTTACGAGCAGTACTTC. It specifies CASSLPGDQAYEQYF.

This rearrangement joins TRBV2 to TRBJ2-3, with TRBD2 matching over 12 bases. Germline values: CDR1 SNHLY, CDR2 FYNNEI. The V gene end was trimmed by 4 bases and the J gene end by 6 bases; junction bases not matched to a gene: 8. This CDR3 contains 16 residues. The CDR3 spells CASSVRLAGAQDTQYF. CDR3 bases: TGTGCCAGCAGTGTTCGACTAGCGGGAGCCCAGGATACGCAGTATTTT.

V gene TRBV5-1 combines with J gene TRBJ2-1; 9 bases fit TRBD2. CDR1 and CDR2 (germline): SGHRS, YFSETQ. The CDR3 is 18 amino acids. V gave up 2 bases and J gave up 6 bases; unmatched junction bases: 15. CDR3 DNA: TGCGCCAGCAGCTTAGCCGCCGCCCGACTAGCGGCTTTCAATGAGCAGTTCTTC. It specifies CASSLAAARLAAFNEQFF.

The table lists this clone with a few counts. Here the CDR3 reads CASSLNSGRVYEQYF. The CDR3 region has the DNA TGTGCCAGCAGTCTAAATAGCGGGAGGGTCTACGAGCAGTACTTC. The chain employs TRBV6-1 and TRBJ2-5; TRBD2 agrees at 11 bases. The J call may be wrong; the DNA end is better matched by TRBJ2-7. The CDR3 extends over 15 amino acids. Germline lookup yields CDR1 MNHNS and CDR2 SASEGT.

This chain links TRBV5-1 with TRBJ2-1; TRBD2 agrees at 10 bases. The CDR3 contains 16 residues. Trimming cost V 0 bases and J 9 bases; bases outside gene matches: 9. Germline values: CDR1 SGHRS, CDR2 YFSETQ. The DNA of the CDR3 is TGCGCCAGCAGCTTGGTAGATAGCGGGAGGCTCGGTGAGCAGTTCTTC. Translating gives CASSLVDSGRLGEQFF.

The chain combines TRBV5-5 with TRBJ1-3, with no clear D. The V end lost 2 bases, the J end lost 8 bases, and 8 bases lay between the germline ends. CDR3 length: 12 amino acids. The V gene's germline CDR1 is SGHKS and CDR2 YYEKEE (reference sequence). The CDR3 DNA reads TGTGCCAGCAGCTTACCCTTAGACACCATATATTTT. Translated, it gives CASSLPLDTIYF. Variable domain in full (rest from reference TRBV5-5 and TRBJ1-3): DAGVTQSPTHLIKTRGQQVTLRCSPISGHKSVSWYQQVLGQGPQFIFQYYEKEERGRGNFPDRFSARQFPNYSSELNVNALLLGDSALYLCASSLPLDTIYFGEGSWLTVV.

This clone was seen a few times. DNA for the CDR3: TGTGCCAGCTCACCCAACCGATCAGGGGGAACAGTAGGCGTGAACACTGAAGCTTTCTTT. This translates into CASSPNRSGGTVGVNTEAFF. The chain couples TRBV18 to TRBJ1-1, with 7 positions matching TRBD1. The length of the CDR3 is 20 residues. Germline V gene lookup returns CDR1 KGHSH and CDR2 LQKENI. The V and J ends lost 3 bases and 0 bases, in that order; junction bases with no gene match: 19.

J is TRBJ1-6 and V is TRBV21-1; the table's D gene call, TRBD1, was not cross checked with the DNA. TRBV21-1 is a known pseudogene. The CDR3 has 20 residues. The CDR3 sequence is CASSKDIPTFGRSYNSPLHF. The CDR3 bases are TGTGCCAGCAGCAAAGACATTCCCACGTTTGGGCGCTCCTATAATTCACCCCTCCACTTT.

This clone was picked up a small number of times. This chain connects TRBV18 to TRBJ1-1, with a possible D match to TRBD1 (6 bases). The germline V gene has CDR1 KGHSH and CDR2 LQKENI. This CDR3 spans 14 amino acids. Trimming left V 4 bases short and J 0 bases short, with 9 bases between. CDR3 sequence (DNA): TGTGCCAGCTCACAAGACAGGATGAACACTGAAGCTTTCTTT. Its translation: CASSQDRMNTEAFF.

Only a few counts were recorded for this clone. This chain joins TRBV5-1 and TRBJ2-7; no firm D call. Germline CDR1 SGHRS, CDR2 YFSETQ. Deletions cut 3 bases from V and 6 bases from J, with 10 bases between. The CDR3 has 12 residues. The DNA of the CDR3 is TGCGCCAGCAGCTACAGTGACCGCGAGCAGTACTTC. Protein product: CASSYSDREQYF.

The rearrangement joins TRBV7-2 to TRBJ2-3; TRBD2 matches 9 bases. Per germline, CDR1 SGHTA and CDR2 FQGNSA. The CDR3 is 16 amino acids. With 3 bases clipped from V and 2 bases from J, the junction kept 6 bases outside the gene matches. Here the CDR3 reads CASSFSSGVYTDTQYF. In nucleotides, the CDR3 is TGTGCCAGCAGCTTTTCTAGCGGGGTTTACACAGATACGCAGTATTTT.

Written as DNA, the CDR3 is TGTGCCAGCAGCCCGAGGACAGGGTCTAACTATGGCTACACCTTC. Amino acids: CASSPRTGSNYGYTF. V gene TRBV7-8 combines with J gene TRBJ1-2; TRBD1 aligns across 8 bases. The CDR3 has 15 residues. Germline trimming cut 5 bases from V and 0 bases from J; bases unmatched to any gene: 5. Germline V gives CDR1 SGHVS, CDR2 FQNEAQ. The complete variable domain, with remaining parts taken from reference TRBV7-8 and TRBJ1-2, reads GAGVSQSPRYKVAKRGQDVALRCDPISGHVSLFWYQQALGQGPEFLTYFQNEAQLDKSGLPSDRFFAERPEGSVSTLKIQRTQQEDSAVYLCASSPRTGSNYGYTFGSGTRLTVV.

This chain links TRBV28 with TRBJ1-1; 7 bases map to TRBD1. The V and J ends lost 6 bases and 2 bases, in that order; junction bases with no gene match: 15. Germline-derived CDR1 and CDR2 are MDHEN and SYDVKM. The CDR3 runs 17 residues. As DNA, the CDR3 is TGTGCCAGCAGCTCACCCACAGGGGCTGATCAAAACACTGAAGCTTTCTTT. Its protein product is CASSSPTGADQNTEAFF.

A few counts support this clone. The rearrangement uses TRBV19 and TRBJ1-2; D possibly corresponds to TRBD1 (6 bases). The CDR3 totals 14 residues. With 8 bases removed from V and 4 bases from J, the gap between germline ends came to 17 bases. Germline loops: CDR1 LNHDA, CDR2 SQIVND (reference sequence). CDR3 in DNA: TGTGCCAGTGGCCAGGGGCCCCCTTCCTATGGCTACACCTTC. It yields the protein CASGQGPPSYGYTF. The whole variable domain, filled in from reference TRBV19 and TRBJ1-2, reads DGGITQSPKYLFRKEGQNVTLSCEQNLNHDAMYWYRQDPGQGLRLIYYSQIVNDFQKGDIAEGYSVSREKKESFPLTVTSAQKNPTAFYLCASGQGPPSYGYTFGSGTRLTVV.

V and J are TRBV10-3 and TRBJ2-5; 11 bases map to TRBD2. V lost 4 bases to trimming and J lost 4 bases; unmatched junction nucleotides: 5. Germline V gene data show CDR1 as ENHRY and CDR2 as SYGVKD. This CDR3 comprises 15 residues. This chain's CDR3 is CAISVAGGLVETQYF. DNA for the CDR3: TGTGCCATCAGTGTAGCGGGAGGGCTGGTAGAGACCCAGTACTTC.